The 14 T cell receptor beta chains in this list originate from one sample, sequenced in a study of shared clonotypes between healthy human individuals. Produced via immunoSEQ multiplex PCR; TCRdb's table is partial and in-frame only. The table has around 1.9 million clones, under 95% seen once; the top ten hold approximately 1.7%. Naivety among CD8 cells was defined by CD45RO negativity and positive CCR7 selection, thereby excluding terminally differentiated effector memory CD45RA+ cells. The sample consisted of naive CD8+ T cells from PBMCs. Receptors originate from a man in his late teens or twenties in good health. Some clones in this sample may be carry-over from other donors' samples.

The chain employs TRBV29-1 and TRBJ2-7; a possible D gene is TRBD2 (6 bases). Germline CDR1 is SQVTM and CDR2 is ANQGSEA. The CDR3 covers 12 residues. Trimming removed 6 bases at V and 3 bases at J, with 12 bases between. The CDR3 region has the DNA TGCAGCGTCGCGGGGTCAGGCTACGAGCAGTACTTC. Its translation: CSVAGSGYEQYF.

This rearrangement joins TRBV19 to TRBJ2-1; a possible D gene is TRBD2 (6 bases). V was cut by 3 bases and J by 3 bases, with 12 bases left in between. Per the germline V gene, CDR1 is LNHDA and CDR2 is SQIVND (reference sequence). The CDR3 is 15 residues long. The CDR3, as DNA: TGTGCCAGTAGTATGGGACTTGAACTCTACAATGAGCAGTTCTTC. This encodes CASSMGLELYNEQFF.

The rearrangement uses TRBV29-1 and TRBJ2-3; TRBD2 agrees at 11 bases. Germline CDR1 is SQVTM and CDR2 is ANQGSEA. Unmatched junction bases numbered 14, after V lost 2 bases and J lost 13 bases. The CDR3 runs to 15 residues. The CDR3 DNA follows: TGCAGCGTTGAACTTGAGACGGCCCTGACTAGCGGGAAGTATTTT. This sequence encodes CSVELETALTSGKYF.

CDR3 residues: CASIKTGSGGYTF. The CDR3 DNA sequence: TGTGCCAGCATCAAGACAGGGTCAGGTGGCTACACCTTC. The V and J genes are TRBV6-1 and TRBJ1-2, with TRBD1 matching 7 bases. The CDR3 has 13 residues. Germline V CDR1 and CDR2: MNHNS, SASEGT. V shed 7 bases, J shed 7 bases, and the junction held 9 bases outside the gene matches.

The chain combines TRBV6-5 with TRBJ2-5; 10 bases are a match to TRBD2. The germline CDR1 and CDR2 sequences are MNHEY and SVGAGI. The CDR3 loop spans 15 amino acids. CDR3 protein: CAVAELAGSKETQYF. The CDR3 bases are TGTGCGGTAGCGGAACTAGCGGGAAGTAAAGAGACCCAGTACTTC.

The J gene is TRBJ2-7, the V gene TRBV4-1; TRBD2 aligns across 11 bases. Germline trimming cut 4 bases from V and 0 bases from J; bases unmatched to any gene: 5. The germline gives CDR1 MGHRA, CDR2 YSYEKL. The CDR3 sequence is 16 residues long. In DNA, the CDR3 is TGCGCCAGCAGCCTTGGACTAGCGGGCAGCTCCTACGAGCAGTACTTC. As protein: CASSLGLAGSSYEQYF.

This sequence joins TRBV5-4 and TRBJ1-2; possibly TRBD1 for D (5 bases). Germline V lookup: CDR1 SGHNT, CDR2 YYREEE (reference sequence). The V end lost 0 bases, the J end lost 8 bases, and 29 bases lay between the germline ends. The CDR3 runs to 19 residues. The CDR3 nucleotides read TGTGCCAGCAGCTTGGCCTTAAGCGATCTGAGGGACCCAGGGAGCGGCTACACCTTC. It yields the protein CASSLALSDLRDPGSGYTF.

The V and J genes are TRBV11-2 and TRBJ1-3, with D tentatively TRBD1 (6 bases). Germline CDR1 is SGHAT and CDR2 is FQNNGV. This CDR3 comprises 15 residues. The germline V and J ends were trimmed by 4 bases and 4 bases, with 14 bases remaining between them. The CDR3 protein is CASSSQQGSGNTIYF. The CDR3 DNA reads as TGTGCCAGCAGCTCCCAACAGGGCTCGGGAAACACCATATATTTT.

V usage is TRBV21-1 and J usage is TRBJ1-3. TRBV21-1 is a listed pseudogene. This CDR3 contains 11 residues. CDR3 residues: CASSSKGTIYF. CDR3 nucleotides: TGTGCCAGCAGCTCTAAAGGCACCATATATTTT.

This chain links TRBV5-1 with TRBJ2-3; 14 nucleotides line up with TRBD2. J lost 2 bases, V lost 3 bases, and 11 bases had no gene match. This CDR3 is built from 19 residues. Looked up from germline, CDR1 is SGHRS and CDR2 is YFSETQ. The CDR3 is CASSSETSGRAWVTDTQYF. CDR3 DNA sequence: TGCGCCAGCAGCTCGGAGACTAGCGGGAGGGCCTGGGTCACAGATACGCAGTATTTT.

The chain joins TRBV12-5 to TRBJ2-7, with no clear D. Germline loops: CDR1 LGHNT, CDR2 FRNRAP. Trimming pared 1 base from V and 1 base from J, leaving 11 bases between. The CDR3 extends over 15 amino acids. This CDR3 reads CASGLAPRWSYEQYF. CDR3 in DNA: TGTGCTAGTGGTTTGGCGCCCCGATGGTCCTACGAGCAGTACTTC.

The rearrangement uses TRBV5-6 and TRBJ2-5; 7 bases are a match to TRBD2. Looked up from germline, CDR1 is SGHDT and CDR2 is YYEEEE. The CDR3 spans 16 residues. V was pared by 1 base and J by 2 bases, with 8 bases of the junction left unmatched. In DNA form, the CDR3 reads TGTGCCAGCAGCTTGCGGACTAGTTGGACGCAAGAGACCCAGTACTTC. It encodes CASSLRTSWTQETQYF. The full variable domain, completed using reference TRBV5-6 and TRBJ2-5, is DAGVTQSPTHLIKTRGQQVTLRCSPKSGHDTVSWYQQALGQGPQFIFQYYEEEERQRGNFPDRFSGHQFPNYSSELNVNALLLGDSALYLCASSLRTSWTQETQYFGPGTRLLVL.

Written as DNA, the CDR3 is TGTGCCAGCAGTGGGGGCCGCCGCACAGATACGCAGTATTTT. Translated: CASSGGRRTDTQYF. The V and J genes are TRBV2 and TRBJ2-3; TRBD1 might be the D (5 bases). CDR1 and CDR2 (germline): SNHLY, FYNNEI. Trimming removed 4 bases at V and 1 base at J, with 9 bases between. CDR3 length: 14 residues.

This clone was detected a few times. This chain uses TRBV27 with TRBJ1-1, with no clear D. The CDR3 covers 16 residues. Trimming took off 2 bases at V and 0 bases at J, with 13 bases between the two ends. The germline CDR1 and CDR2 sequences are MNHEY and SMNVEV (reference sequence). The CDR3 here is CASSLDKTGMNTEAFF. The CDR3 nucleotides are TGTGCCAGCAGTTTAGACAAAACCGGGATGAACACTGAAGCTTTCTTT.